This TCR beta chain is drawn from a study of radiotherapy plus CTLA-4 blockade in lung cancer. Germline trimming cut 4 bases from V and 3 bases from J; bases unmatched to any gene: 5. The germline gives CDR1 MNHEY, CDR2 SMNVEV (reference sequence). This CDR3 is 15 amino acids long. Data came from immunoSEQ multiplex PCR; TCRdb stores just in-frame clones and leaves some out. Of approximately 90,000 clones in the sample, 83% were seen once. For this clone: No antigen is known for it.

Patients with chemo-refractory metastatic non-small-cell lung cancer received focal radiation plus CTLA-4 blockade with ipilimumab. Points from the study as a whole: Response, reportedly, was best predicted by interferon-beta along with early blood T cell clone dynamics. In blood, after radiotherapy plus ipilimumab, tumor-derived TCR clones expanded.

V gene TRBV27 combines with J gene TRBJ2-3; 9 bases are shared with TRBD1. The clonotype originates from a human donor with non-small cell lung cancer who had stable disease on radiotherapy plus ipilimumab. Material: peripheral blood, obtained from a patient treated with radiotherapy plus ipilimumab. CDR3 in amino acids: CASSWGDRVTDTQYF. In DNA form, the CDR3 reads TGTGCCAGCAGTTGGGGGGACAGGGTAACAGATACGCAGTATTTT.